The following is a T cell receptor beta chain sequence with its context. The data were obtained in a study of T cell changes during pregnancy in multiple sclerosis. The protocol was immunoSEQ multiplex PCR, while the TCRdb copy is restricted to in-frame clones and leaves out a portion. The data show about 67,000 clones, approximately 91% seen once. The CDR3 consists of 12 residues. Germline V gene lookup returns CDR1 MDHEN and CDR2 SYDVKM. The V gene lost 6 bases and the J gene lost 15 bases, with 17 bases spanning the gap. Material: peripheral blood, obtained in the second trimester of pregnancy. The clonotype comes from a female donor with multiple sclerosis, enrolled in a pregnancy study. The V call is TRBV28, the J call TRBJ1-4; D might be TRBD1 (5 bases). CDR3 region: CASRRRDGEVFF. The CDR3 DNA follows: TGTGCCAGCAGAAGAAGGGACGGGGAGGTGTTTTTT.